This TCR beta chain was identified during a study of T cells in tuberculosis. Study outcomes and limitations: GEM motif frequencies gave 55% to 75% accuracy; the GMM repertoire gave about 87%.

Per germline, CDR1 MNHNS and CDR2 SASEGT. This CDR3 contains 14 residues. Trimming took 1 base from V and 8 from J, leaving 12 bases between them. In the case of this clone: Antigen specificity is unknown.

Regarding time point: new active TB diagnosis, blood taken before or within 7 days of starting treatment. Sequenced by immunoSEQ multiplex PCR; TCRdb stores in-frame clones only, minus some. The sample lists 25,000 to 30,000 clones, roughly 94% occurring once. This TCR came from an adult with tuberculosis. The V call is TRBV6-1, the J call TRBJ2-1; a possible D gene is TRBD2 (6 bases). Sequenced here: PBMCs, sampled at tuberculosis diagnosis. The CDR3 is CASSEGGPGDEQFF. The CDR3 nucleotides read TGTGCCAGCAGTGAAGGAGGTCCGGGGGATGAGCAGTTCTTC.